One sample yielded the 13 T cell receptor beta chains listed below, sequenced in a study of graft-versus-host responses after intestinal transplantation. Generated by immunoSEQ multiplex PCR, the TCRdb table keeps only in-frame clones and is missing some. This sample has some 100,000 clones, with around 90% found just once. Antigen specificity for these receptors is unknown. Sequencing was performed on unstimulated CD8+ T cells sorted from spleen or lymph node cells, taken before intestinal transplant. The receptors were sampled from a human donor who received an intestinal transplant.

This clone came up a few times. The chain links TRBV7-6 to TRBJ2-7; TRBD1 agrees at 10 bases. With 2 bases clipped from V and 7 bases from J, the junction kept 5 bases outside the gene matches. The germline V gene has CDR1 SGHVS and CDR2 FNYEAQ. CDR3 size: 14 residues. In DNA form, the CDR3 reads TGTGCCAGCAGCTTAAGGTGGACAGGGGGTGAGCAGTACTTC. It specifies CASSLRWTGGEQYF.

This clone was found once. V usage is TRBV9 and J usage is TRBJ2-1; 10 positions match TRBD2. The CDR3 sequence is 16 residues long. V was pared by 0 bases and J by 4 bases, with 4 bases of the junction left unmatched. The germline CDR1 and CDR2 sequences are SGDLS and YYNGEE. The DNA of the CDR3 is TGTGCCAGCAGCGTAGCTCTGACTAGCGGGTACAATGAGCAGTTCTTC. Amino acids: CASSVALTSGYNEQFF.

This clone was counted a single time. CDR3 sequence (DNA): TGTGCCAGTAGCTCGTGGGGGGGGGAAGAGACCCAGTACTTC. The encoded protein is CASSSWGGEETQYF. The gene calls are TRBV19 and TRBJ2-5; TRBD2 aligns across 7 bases. CDR1 LNHDA and CDR2 SQIVND come from the germline V gene (reference sequence). V shed 6 bases and J 3 bases; nucleotides not matched to a gene: 7. The CDR3 spans 14 residues.

The J gene is TRBJ2-3, the V gene TRBV11-2, with 13 bases that match TRBD2. Germline CDR1 SGHAT, CDR2 FQNNGV. There are 17 residues in the CDR3. V shed 4 bases, J shed 2 bases, and the junction held 6 bases outside the gene matches. CDR3 DNA: TGTGCCAGCAGCTCACGGACTAGCGGGAGTACCACAGATACGCAGTATTTT. Translated, it gives CASSSRTSGSTTDTQYF.

V gene TRBV2 combines with J gene TRBJ1-1; TRBD1 matches at 7 bases. The CDR3 is 15 residues long. Germline V gene sequence: CDR1 SNHLY, CDR2 FYNNEI. V shed 1 base and J 8 bases; nucleotides not matched to a gene: 10. The CDR3 region has the DNA TGTGCCAGCAGTGAAGGAACAGGGGTTAACTTGGAAGCTTTCTTT. It is translated as CASSEGTGVNLEAFF.

J is TRBJ1-2 and V is TRBV11-2, with TRBD1 matching over 7 bases. V lost 4 bases, J lost 8 bases, and 10 bases stayed unmatched. CDR3 length: 14 residues. The germline gives CDR1 SGHAT, CDR2 FQNNGV. The CDR3 DNA reads TGTGCCAGCAGCTCAACAGGGGATTCAGGGGGCTACACCTTC. Translation gives CASSSTGDSGGYTF.

V usage is TRBV5-4 and J usage is TRBJ2-1; D is unresolved. The CDR3 length is 14 residues. Trimming took off 3 bases at V and 6 bases at J, with 13 bases between the two ends. The germline CDR1 and CDR2 sequences are SGHNT and YYREEE (reference sequence). CDR3 in DNA: TGTGCCAGCAGCTCCCTGTCGGCCTCCAATGAGCAGTTCTTC. Amino acid sequence: CASSSLSASNEQFF.

V is TRBV13 and J is TRBJ2-7; perhaps TRBD1 as D (6 bases). This CDR3 contains 13 residues. CDR1 is PRHDT, CDR2 FYEKMQ, per germline (reference sequence). Trimming cost V 5 bases and J 4 bases, with 12 bases left between them. The CDR3 nucleotides are TGTGCCAGCAGCCAGTTCAGGGGTTACGAGCAGTACTTC. Translation: CASSQFRGYEQYF.

For the CDR3, the DNA is TGTGCCAGCAGACCCCGGGCAATATCCTACAATGAGCAGTTCTTC. This codes for CASRPRAISYNEQFF. The rearrangement uses TRBV6-5 and TRBJ2-1; D remains ambiguous. There are 15 residues in the CDR3. V was cut by 6 bases and J by 1 base, with 13 bases left in between. Per germline, CDR1 MNHEY and CDR2 SVGAGI.

The J gene is TRBJ1-1, the V gene TRBV9, with D perhaps matching TRBD1 (6 bases). Looked up from germline, CDR1 is SGDLS and CDR2 is YYNGEE. The length of the CDR3 is 14 residues. V lost 0 bases and J lost 5, with 11 bases in between. CDR3 protein: CASSVGGGGTEAFF. The CDR3 DNA sequence: TGTGCCAGCAGCGTAGGCGGGGGCGGAACTGAAGCTTTCTTT.

In its sample, this clone was seen once. The rearrangement joins TRBV28 to TRBJ2-1, with a weak D call TRBD1 (5 bases). The ends were cut back, 10 bases at V and 8 bases at J, with 12 bases in the middle. The CDR3 has 11 amino acids. Per the germline V gene, CDR1 is MDHEN and CDR2 is SYDVKM. In DNA, the CDR3 is TGTGCCATCCTTGACAGAGATGAGCAGTTCTTC. Translation: CAILDRDEQFF. Supplemented by reference TRBV28 and TRBJ2-1, the full variable domain reads DVKVTQSSRYLVKRTGEKVFLECVQDMDHENMFWYRQDPGLGLRLIYFSYDVKMKEKGDIPEGYSVSREKKERFSLILESASTNQTSMYLCAILDRDEQFFGPGTRLTVL.

The chain couples TRBV4-1 to TRBJ2-7, with 8 bases that match TRBD1. The ends lost 4 bases at V and 0 bases at J; junction bases unmatched: 8. From germline, CDR1 is MGHRA and CDR2 YSYEKL. CDR3 length: 16 residues. The CDR3 region has the DNA TGCGCCAGCAGCCCAAGTCAGGACAGGGTCTCCTACGAGCAGTACTTC. As protein: CASSPSQDRVSYEQYF.

This chain connects TRBV4-1 to TRBJ1-5; D gene unclear. This CDR3 comprises 13 residues. Trimming pared 1 base from V and 1 base from J, leaving 2 bases between. The germline V gene encodes CDR1 MGHRA and CDR2 YSYEKL. The CDR3 region is CASSQASNQPQHF. The CDR3 nucleotides read TGCGCCAGCAGCCAAGCCAGCAATCAGCCCCAGCATTTT.